The 25 T cell receptor beta chains presented below share a single source sample, sequenced in a study of blood T cell repertoires in COVID-19. Method: immunoSEQ multiplex PCR; TCRdb's copy keeps in-frame clones and lacks some. The sample records 200,000 to 300,000 clones, 75% to 85% being singletons. Sequencing was carried out using peripheral blood. The source of these receptors is a human donor in a cohort sampled during active COVID-19.

The chain carries TRBV6-5 and TRBJ1-5; 8 nucleotides line up with TRBD1. Germline CDR1 is MNHEY and CDR2 is SVGAGI. The CDR3 extends over 13 amino acids. The J segment lost 11 bases and the V segment lost 5 bases, leaving 8 bases of the junction unmatched. The CDR3 sequence is CASSKDRVGSQHF. CDR3 DNA: TGTGCCAGCAGTAAGGACAGGGTTGGATCCCAGCATTTT.

This sequence joins TRBV6-6 and TRBJ2-5; 7 bases are a match to TRBD1. The CDR3 loop spans 16 amino acids. The germline gives CDR1 MNHNY, CDR2 SVGAGI (reference sequence). With V trimmed by 2 bases and J by 4 bases, 10 bases remained unmatched. This CDR3 reads CASSYPRGQVIETQYF. The CDR3 DNA is TGTGCCAGCAGTTACCCTCGCGGACAGGTCATAGAGACCCAGTACTTC.

The J gene is TRBJ2-4, the V gene TRBV6-5; no clear D. There are 15 residues in the CDR3. Trimming pared 8 bases from V and 0 bases from J, leaving 14 bases between. Germline lookup yields CDR1 MNHEY and CDR2 SVGAGI. Written as DNA, the CDR3 is TGTGCCAGCGCGACGGAGCTCTTAGCCAAAAACATTCAGTACTTC. Translation: CASATELLAKNIQYF.

The chain joins TRBV6-5 to TRBJ1-1; D is possibly TRBD1 (6 bases). CDR3 length: 14 residues. V was trimmed by 4 bases and J by 5 bases, leaving 14 bases between them. Germline CDR1 is MNHEY and CDR2 is SVGAGI. The CDR3 region has the DNA TGTGCCAGCAGTTCCAGGGGAAGAAGAACTGAAGCTTTCTTT. Residues: CASSSRGRRTEAFF.

V is TRBV19 and J is TRBJ1-5, with D possibly matching TRBD1 (6 bases). The CDR3 spans 15 residues. From germline, CDR1 is LNHDA and CDR2 SQIVND (reference sequence). Trimming took 1 base from V and 1 from J, leaving 8 bases between them. The CDR3: CASSIAGASNQPQHF. Written as DNA, the CDR3 is TGTGCCAGTAGTATAGCAGGGGCGAGCAATCAGCCCCAGCATTTT. Combining the CDR3 with reference TRBV19 and TRBJ1-5 gives the whole variable domain DGGITQSPKYLFRKEGQNVTLSCEQNLNHDAMYWYRQDPGQGLRLIYYSQIVNDFQKGDIAEGYSVSREKKESFPLTVTSAQKNPTAFYLCASSIAGASNQPQHFGDGTRLSIL.

This clone was detected only once. The J gene is TRBJ2-4, the V gene TRBV28, with 10 bases that match TRBD2. Losses at the gene ends were 1 base for V and 0 bases for J; bases not matched to a gene: 9. Germline loops: CDR1 MDHEN, CDR2 SYDVKM. The CDR3 runs to 19 residues. Here the CDR3 DNA reads TGTGCCAGCAGTTTATCGGGACTAGCGTGGGGTCGAGCCAAAAACATTCAGTACTTC. Translation: CASSLSGLAWGRAKNIQYF. The entire variable domain, with the rest obtained from reference TRBV28 and TRBJ2-4, is as follows: DVKVTQSSRYLVKRTGEKVFLECVQDMDHENMFWYRQDPGLGLRLIYFSYDVKMKEKGDIPEGYSVSREKKERFSLILESASTNQTSMYLCASSLSGLAWGRAKNIQYFGAGTRLSVL.

V is TRBV11-2 and J is TRBJ1-1, with a weak D call TRBD1 (5 bases). V lost 5 bases, J lost 2 bases, and 21 bases lay in between. Germline assignment: CDR1 SGHAT and CDR2 FQNNGV. CDR3 length: 17 residues. DNA of the CDR3: TGTGCCAGCAGCCCTCGTAGCAGGGTATTAAACAACACTGAAGCTTTCTTT. Protein: CASSPRSRVLNNTEAFF.

The chain links TRBV7-6 to TRBJ2-1; maybe TRBD1 (5 bases). CDR3 length: 15 residues. CDR1 and CDR2 from the germline V gene are SGHVS and FNYEAQ. Between the trimmed V and J ends, which lost 2 bases and 0 bases, there was a span of 8 bases. The CDR3 sequence: CASSLSGNSYNEQFF. The CDR3 DNA sequence: TGTGCCAGCAGCTTATCAGGGAACTCCTACAATGAGCAGTTCTTC.

The rearrangement uses TRBV15 and TRBJ1-3, with TRBD1 matching 7 bases. Trimming took 5 bases from V and 0 from J; bases not matched to a gene: 7. This CDR3 has 16 amino acids. The germline gives CDR1 LNHNV, CDR2 YYDKDF (reference sequence). The CDR3 reads CATSGAGQASGNTIYF. In DNA, the CDR3 is TGTGCCACCAGCGGGGCCGGACAGGCCTCTGGAAACACCATATATTTT. Full variable domain (outside the CDR3, taken from reference TRBV15 and TRBJ1-3): DAMVIQNPRYQVTQFGKPVTLSCSQTLNHNVMYWYQQKSSQAPKLLFHYYDKDFNNEADTPDNFQSRRPNTSFCFLDIRSPGLGDTAMYLCATSGAGQASGNTIYFGEGSWLTVV.

The genes are TRBV21-1 and TRBJ1-1; the DNA was not used to check the table's D call, TRBD1. TRBV21-1 is designated a pseudogene. The CDR3 spans 17 residues. CDR3 nucleotides: TGTGCCAGCAGCAAAGTGAATTGGAGGGGGCTTGCCACTGAAGCTTTCTTT. It codes for CASSKVNWRGLATEAFF.

The V gene is TRBV4-1, the J gene TRBJ1-5; D call uncertain. V lost 0 bases and J lost 0, with 9 bases in between. This CDR3 region has 16 residues. The germline gives CDR1 MGHRA, CDR2 YSYEKL. The CDR3 spells CASSQEGTASNQPQHF. The CDR3 nucleotides read TGCGCCAGCAGCCAAGAGGGCACAGCTAGCAATCAGCCCCAGCATTTT.

The chain carries TRBV15 and TRBJ2-3; 9 nucleotides agree with TRBD2. From germline, CDR1 is LNHNV and CDR2 YYDKDF (reference sequence). Losses at the gene ends were 0 bases for V and 0 bases for J; bases not matched to a gene: 16. CDR3 size: 21 residues. CDR3 bases: TGTGCCACCAGCAGAGATAGGGTCCCGTCGGCGGGAGGGCCAAGCACAGATACGCAGTATTTT. It encodes CATSRDRVPSAGGPSTDTQYF.

This sequence joins TRBV19 and TRBJ2-5, with 10 bases aligning to TRBD1. With 6 bases clipped from V and 6 bases from J, the junction kept 10 bases outside the gene matches. CDR3 length: 15 amino acids. The germline CDR1 and CDR2 sequences are LNHDA and SQIVND (reference sequence). The CDR3 here is CASSLPGQGKKTQYF. CDR3 in DNA: TGTGCCAGTAGCTTACCGGGACAGGGGAAGAAGACCCAGTACTTC.

This chain uses TRBV11-2 with TRBJ2-1; the match to TRBD2 covers 10 bases. In germline, CDR1 is SGHAT, CDR2 FQNNGV. This CDR3 contains 17 residues. Trimming took 7 bases from V and 8 from J; bases not matched to a gene: 17. In nucleotides, the CDR3 is TGTGCCAGCAACCCAGGGGTGGGGCTAGCGGGAGAGGATGAGCAGTTCTTC. Its protein is CASNPGVGLAGEDEQFF.

This clone was picked up a small number of times. The rearrangement joins TRBV12-3 or TRBV12-4 to TRBJ1-1; D call uncertain. V was trimmed by 0 bases and J by 5 bases, leaving 7 bases between them. This CDR3 is built from 13 residues. CDR3 region: CASSLAEGTEAFF. The DNA for the CDR3 is TGTGCCAGCAGTTTAGCAGAGGGAACTGAAGCTTTCTTT.

The chain couples TRBV7-2 to TRBJ2-1; D gene uncertain. Germline V gives CDR1 SGHTA, CDR2 FQGNSA. The V end was cut by 2 bases, the J end by 4 bases, with 9 bases between. The CDR3 totals 14 residues. The CDR3 DNA is TGTGCCAGCAGCTTATTCCACGGGTACAATGAGCAGTTCTTC. Translated, it gives CASSLFHGYNEQFF.

The rearrangement links TRBV2 to TRBJ2-7, with 8 bases identical to TRBD1. This CDR3 has 13 residues. Trimming removed 8 bases from V and 4 bases from J; junction bases left unmatched: 7. Germline-derived CDR1 and CDR2 are SNHLY and FYNNEI. In DNA, the CDR3 is TGTGCCAGCGCCGGGACAGGAGTTTACGAGCAGTACTTC. It is translated as CASAGTGVYEQYF.

This sequence joins TRBV5-1 and TRBJ1-5, with 7 bases identical to TRBD1. The germline CDR1 and CDR2 sequences are SGHRS and YFSETQ. Trimming cost V 5 bases and J 2 bases; bases outside gene matches: 7. This CDR3 has 15 amino acids. The CDR3 DNA reads as TGCGCCAGCAGACCCGGGACAGTCGGCAATCAGCCCCAGCATTTT. Its translation: CASRPGTVGNQPQHF.

The chain combines TRBV28 with TRBJ2-3; 12 bases are a match to TRBD2. V was pared by 6 bases and J by 5 bases, with 3 bases of the junction left unmatched. The CDR3 has 14 residues. Germline V lookup: CDR1 MDHEN, CDR2 SYDVKM. CDR3 DNA sequence: TGTGCCAGCAGGGCTAGCGGGAGGGGAGATACGCAGTATTTT. Translation: CASRASGRGDTQYF.

About this clone: At one end, the junction sequence differs from germline, possibly due to a read error. The V call is TRBV5-1, the J call TRBJ2-3; 10 bases are a match to TRBD2. The CDR3 is 17 residues long. Germline lookup yields CDR1 SGHRS and CDR2 YFSETQ. CDR3 sequence: CARSLAGSGGAIDTQYF. The CDR3 DNA follows: TGCGCCCGCAGCTTGGCCGGGAGCGGGGGGGCCATAGATACGCAGTATTTT.

The V gene is TRBV5-1, the J gene TRBJ1-2; D is unclear. The CDR3 has 17 amino acids. The V end lost 1 base, the J end lost 0 bases, and 16 bases lay between the germline ends. Germline CDR1 reads SGHRS; CDR2 reads YFSETQ. The CDR3 sequence: CASSLSQDYTPNYGYTF. The CDR3 DNA is TGCGCCAGCAGCTTGTCCCAGGACTATACCCCTAACTATGGCTACACCTTC.

The rearrangement joins TRBV30 to TRBJ1-2; D perhaps matches TRBD1 (6 bases). CDR3 length: 13 amino acids. Trimming took off 4 bases at V and 4 bases at J, with 13 bases between the two ends. Per germline, CDR1 GTSNPN and CDR2 SVGIG (reference sequence). The CDR3 bases are TGTGCCTGGACCCTAGGGGGATCCTATGGCTACACCTTC. Translated, it gives CAWTLGGSYGYTF.

V and J are TRBV27 and TRBJ2-3; TRBD2 agrees at 7 bases. The germline V gene encodes CDR1 MNHEY and CDR2 SMNVEV (reference sequence). V was clipped by 3 bases and J by 2 bases; unmatched bases: 8. There are 16 residues in the CDR3. For the CDR3, the DNA is TGTGCCAGCAGTTTGTTGGGGACTATTTACACAGATACGCAGTATTTT. Protein: CASSLLGTIYTDTQYF.

V and J are TRBV19 and TRBJ2-3; TRBD2 agrees at 10 bases. CDR3 size: 17 residues. Germline CDR1 reads LNHDA; CDR2 reads SQIVND (reference sequence). V dropped 4 bases and J dropped 0; count of bases not matched to a gene: 7. In DNA form, the CDR3 reads TGTGCCAGTAGTAGGGCTAGCGGGGGCCACAGCACAGATACGCAGTATTTT. Protein product: CASSRASGGHSTDTQYF.

CDR3 sequence reads: CASSDLAVQETQYF. The DNA for the CDR3 is TGTGCCAGCAGCGACTTGGCAGTCCAAGAGACCCAGTACTTC. The chain recombines TRBV6-6 with TRBJ2-5; D is undetermined. V was clipped by 6 bases and J by 1 base, with 12 bases between them. The CDR3 runs to 14 residues. Germline values: CDR1 MNHNY, CDR2 SVGAGI (reference sequence).